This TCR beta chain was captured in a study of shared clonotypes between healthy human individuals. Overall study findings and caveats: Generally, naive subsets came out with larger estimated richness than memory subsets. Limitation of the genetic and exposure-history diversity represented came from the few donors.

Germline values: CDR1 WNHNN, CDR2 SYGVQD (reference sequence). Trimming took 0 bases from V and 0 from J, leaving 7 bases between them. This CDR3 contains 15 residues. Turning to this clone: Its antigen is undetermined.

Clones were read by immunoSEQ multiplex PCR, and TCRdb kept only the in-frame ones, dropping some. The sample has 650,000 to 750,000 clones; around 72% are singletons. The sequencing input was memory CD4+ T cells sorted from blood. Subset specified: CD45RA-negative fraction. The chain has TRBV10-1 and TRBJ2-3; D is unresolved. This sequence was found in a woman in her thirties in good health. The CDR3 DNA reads TGCGCCAGCAGTGAGTCTCTGCCTAGCACAGATACGCAGTATTTT. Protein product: CASSESLPSTDTQYF.